Below, 30 T cell receptor beta chains from the same sample are listed, as sequenced in a study of cytomegalovirus exposure and HLA in healthy donors (dated by TCRdb to about 2017). The protocol used for the library was the immunoSEQ multiplex PCR assay. The multiplex PCR relied on a mix of 60 forward primers for TCR Vbeta segments and 13 reverse primers for TCR Jbeta segments. The clones in this table, taken by TCRdb from immuneACCESS, are in-frame only. Not every clone is retained; where verified, under half of the shortfall comes from an unresolved V gene, and the cause of the rest is unknown. The sample profile shows about 120,000 clones; around 80% of them were found once. The top ten constitute roughly a tenth of the sample. Sequenced material: PBMCs. Every receptor here comes from a man aged 25-40 years in good health and CMV-seropositive.

This chain uses TRBV11-3 with TRBJ2-1; 11 nucleotides line up with TRBD2. Germline V lookup: CDR1 SGHNT, CDR2 YENEEA. The CDR3 is 15 residues long. The V and J ends lost 2 bases and 9 bases, in that order; junction bases with no gene match: 6. In nucleotides, the CDR3 is TGTGCCAGCAGCTTATTAGCGGGAGGGCCGACTGAGCAGTTCTTC. Translation gives CASSLLAGGPTEQFF.

This clone appeared a few times. The chain joins TRBV11-3 to TRBJ2-1, with 7 bases aligning to TRBD1. The CDR3 spans 15 residues. Germline values: CDR1 SGHNT, CDR2 YENEEA. The V segment lost 3 bases and the J segment 10 bases; nucleotides outside the gene matches: 12. The DNA of the CDR3 is TGTGCCAGCAGCTTGGGACAGTATCTCTCGAGCGAGCAGTTCTTC. Protein: CASSLGQYLSSEQFF.

The chain joins TRBV14 to TRBJ2-7, with 11 bases fitting TRBD2. Germline lookup yields CDR1 SGHDN and CDR2 FVKESK. The CDR3 runs 19 residues. V shed 3 bases, J shed 2 bases, and the junction held 15 bases outside the gene matches. DNA for the CDR3: TGTGCCAGCAGCCATGGGGTACTAGCGGGAGTGGAAGGGGCCTACGAGCAGTACTTC. It specifies CASSHGVLAGVEGAYEQYF.

This clone was seen a few times. CDR3 nucleotides: TGTGCCAGCAGCCAAGAACGGACATCCAAGTTCTTC. It is translated as CASSQERTSKFF. This chain joins TRBV14 and TRBJ2-1; possibly TRBD1 for D (5 bases). Germline V gives CDR1 SGHDN, CDR2 FVKESK. Trimming removed 0 bases at V and 14 bases at J, with 11 bases between. The CDR3 runs to 12 residues.

V usage is TRBV4-2 and J usage is TRBJ2-5; perhaps TRBD1 as D (6 bases). This CDR3 comprises 16 residues. V was shortened by 0 bases and J by 4 bases, with 15 bases between the two germline ends. Germline V gene sequence: CDR1 LGHNA, CDR2 YNFKEQ. The CDR3 DNA is TGTGCCAGCAGCCAAGAATTGGGCAGGGGAGCAGAGACCCAGTACTTC. This gives the protein CASSQELGRGAETQYF.

The V gene is TRBV7-2, the J gene TRBJ1-5, with a tentative D call TRBD1 (5 bases). The V gene's germline CDR1 is SGHTA and CDR2 FQGNSA. Deletions cut 3 bases from V and 4 bases from J, with 13 bases between. CDR3 length equals 15 residues. The CDR3 DNA sequence: TGTGCCAGCAGCTTCGTTGGGGGGGTGAATCAGCCCCAGCATTTT. This sequence encodes CASSFVGGVNQPQHF.

This chain connects TRBV30 to TRBJ1-1, with D unclear. The CDR3 has 12 amino acids. Germline V gene sequence: CDR1 GTSNPN, CDR2 SVGIG (reference sequence). V was shortened by 2 bases and J by 3 bases, with 7 bases between the two germline ends. This chain's CDR3 is CAWSLTYTEAFF. The CDR3 nucleotides read TGTGCCTGGAGTCTTACATACACTGAAGCTTTCTTT.

This clone was observed a few times. This chain uses TRBV18 with TRBJ2-7, with 15 bases matching TRBD2. Unmatched junction bases numbered 6, after V lost 2 bases and J lost 1 base. The CDR3 extends over 18 amino acids. Germline values: CDR1 KGHSH, CDR2 LQKENI. Here the CDR3 DNA reads TGTGCCAGCTCACCAAAATTTGGACTAGCGGGAGGGTCCTACGAGCAGTACTTC. It codes for CASSPKFGLAGGSYEQYF.

The chain employs TRBV6-5 and TRBJ2-5; 9 bases line up with TRBD2. This CDR3 is built from 14 residues. V lost 6 bases and J lost 5; bases outside the gene matches: 7. Germline V CDR1 and CDR2: MNHEY, SVGAGI. Written as DNA, the CDR3 is TGTGCCAGCAGGCCGGGCCTAGCGGGGGAGACCCAGTACTTC. Translating gives CASRPGLAGETQYF.

The gene calls are TRBV21-1 and TRBJ1-1. TRBV21-1 is assigned pseudogene status. CDR3 size: 18 residues. The CDR3 nucleotides read TGTGCCAGCAGCAAAGGATGTGAACCTGGCTGGAGGAACACTGAAGCTTTCTTT. Amino acid sequence: CASSKGCEPGWRNTEAFF.

This clone was detected only once. The chain is built from TRBV7-9 and TRBJ2-1, with 9 bases fitting TRBD2. This CDR3 contains 16 residues. The ends lost 2 bases at V and 7 bases at J; junction bases unmatched: 9. CDR1 is SEHNR, CDR2 FQNEAQ, per germline (reference sequence). CDR3 protein: CASSLRAGGEDNEQFF. DNA of the CDR3: TGTGCCAGCAGCTTAAGAGCGGGAGGAGAAGATAATGAGCAGTTCTTC.

With regard to this clone: One end of the junction varies from germline; a read error may be responsible. The V call is TRBV7-9, the J call TRBJ1-1, with D maybe TRBD1 (6 bases). Germline V gene data show CDR1 as SEHNR and CDR2 as FQNEAQ (reference sequence). The CDR3 covers 18 residues. The DNA for the CDR3 is TGTGCCAGCAACTTAGGGGGGGGTAGGGGCGGAATGAACACTGAAGCTTTCTTT. Its protein product is CASNLGGGRGGMNTEAFF. The whole variable domain, remainder taken from reference TRBV7-9 and TRBJ1-1, is DTGVSQNPRHKITKRGQNVTFRCDPISEHNRLYWYRQTLGQGPEFLTYFQNEAQLEKSRLLSDRFSAERPKGSFSTLEIQRTEQGDSAMYLCASNLGGGRGGMNTEAFFGQGTRLTVV.

The chain couples TRBV5-1 to TRBJ2-1; 11 bases agree with TRBD2. The CDR3 sequence is 15 residues long. V lost 5 bases to trimming and J lost 5 bases; unmatched junction nucleotides: 6. The V gene's germline CDR1 is SGHRS and CDR2 YFSETQ. The chain's CDR3 is CASRTTSGVDNEQFF. CDR3 DNA: TGCGCCAGCAGAACGACTAGCGGGGTCGACAATGAGCAGTTCTTC.

V and J are TRBV4-1 and TRBJ2-7, with 11 nucleotides matching TRBD2. There are 18 residues in the CDR3. Germline V CDR1 and CDR2: MGHRA, YSYEKL. V gave up 1 base and J gave up 13 bases; unmatched junction bases: 21. CDR3 sequence: CASSQGGSPLAGVYELYF. The CDR3 nucleotides read TGCGCCAGCAGCCAAGGGGGATCCCCACTAGCGGGAGTCTACGAGCTCTACTTC.

This clone was observed a handful of times. The genes are TRBV7-9 and TRBJ1-6; D is unresolved. V shed 8 bases and J shed 3 bases, with 11 bases lying between them. CDR3 size: 14 residues. Germline lookup yields CDR1 SEHNR and CDR2 FQNEAQ (reference sequence). The CDR3 DNA reads as TGTGCCAGCCAGTTAGACATCTATAATTCACCCCTCCACTTT. It encodes CASQLDIYNSPLHF.

V and J are TRBV27 and TRBJ2-4; TRBD1 agrees at 8 bases. Germline assignment: CDR1 MNHEY and CDR2 SMNVEV (reference sequence). This CDR3 comprises 16 residues. The V segment lost 5 bases and the J segment 1 base; nucleotides outside the gene matches: 7. CDR3 sequence reads: CASSADNRGAKNIQYF. The CDR3 DNA sequence: TGTGCCAGCAGTGCAGATAACAGGGGGGCCAAAAACATTCAGTACTTC.

This clone occurred once. The chain uses TRBV18 and TRBJ1-2; perhaps TRBD1 as D (5 bases). This CDR3 spans 13 amino acids. Germline loops: CDR1 KGHSH, CDR2 LQKENI. V shed 3 bases and J shed 6 bases, with 11 bases lying between them. CDR3 nucleotides: TGTGCCAGCTCACCGACAGATATCCATGGCTACACCTTC. Amino acids: CASSPTDIHGYTF. The whole variable domain, remainder taken from reference TRBV18 and TRBJ1-2, is NAGVMQNPRHLVRRRGQEARLRCSPMKGHSHVYWYRQLPEEGLKFMVYLQKENIIDESGMPKERFSAEFPKEGPSILRIQQVVRGDSAAYFCASSPTDIHGYTFGSGTRLTVV.

The rearrangement links TRBV5-1 to TRBJ2-2; D is perhaps TRBD1 (6 bases). The CDR3 has 15 residues. The germline CDR1 and CDR2 sequences are SGHRS and YFSETQ. V was shortened by 4 bases and J by 2 bases, with 12 bases between the two germline ends. CDR3: CASSRTVSNTGELFF. The CDR3 DNA is TGCGCCAGCAGCCGGACAGTCTCCAACACCGGGGAGCTGTTTTTT.

V usage is TRBV7-2 and J usage is TRBJ1-1, with D unresolved. Germline CDR1 SGHTA, CDR2 FQGNSA. The CDR3 covers 14 residues. V lost 3 bases, J lost 1 base, and 9 bases lay in between. CDR3 protein: CASSFLTGNTEAFF. CDR3 in DNA: TGTGCCAGCAGCTTCCTGACGGGGAACACTGAAGCTTTCTTT.

The sample holds one count of this clone. The J gene is TRBJ1-2, the V gene TRBV9, with D maybe TRBD1 (6 bases). CDR1 is SGDLS and CDR2 is YYNGEE in the germline V gene. The CDR3 covers 12 residues. Trimming cost V 2 bases and J 7 bases, with 9 bases left between them. This chain's CDR3 is CASSVLGGGYTF. CDR3 DNA sequence: TGTGCCAGCAGCGTCTTAGGGGGTGGCTACACCTTC.

The chain uses TRBV7-7 and TRBJ2-2; D call uncertain. Germline lookup yields CDR1 SSHAT and CDR2 FNYEAQ (reference sequence). V was clipped by 5 bases and J by 0 bases, with 13 bases between them. CDR3 length: 16 residues. The CDR3 DNA is TGTGCCAGCAGCCCTACCGTGTTCGCGAACACCGGGGAGCTGTTTTTT. This encodes CASSPTVFANTGELFF.

The chain carries TRBV29-1 and TRBJ2-5, with D possibly TRBD2 on 6 matching bases. Trimming pared 0 bases from V and 6 bases from J, leaving 14 bases between. This CDR3 comprises 14 residues. Per germline, CDR1 SQVTM and CDR2 ANQGSEA. The CDR3 nucleotides read TGCAGCGTTGAAGAGGAGGGGATTACCAAGACCCAGTACTTC. Translating gives CSVEEEGITKTQYF.

J is TRBJ1-1 and V is TRBV5-4; 7 nucleotides agree with TRBD1. This CDR3 spans 17 amino acids. Per the germline V gene, CDR1 is SGHNT and CDR2 is YYREEE (reference sequence). The ends lost 4 bases at V and 3 bases at J; junction bases unmatched: 15. The CDR3 coding sequence is TGTGCCAGCAGCACCGAAAGATTACAGGGGATGGACACTGAAGCTTTCTTT. Residues: CASSTERLQGMDTEAFF.

This clone was seen more than once but under ten times. The chain's CDR3 is CASSQDAGVGFVEQFF. The CDR3 DNA is TGTGCCAGCAGCCAAGATGCGGGAGTCGGTTTCGTTGAGCAGTTCTTC. The chain couples TRBV4-2 to TRBJ2-1; 7 nucleotides agree with TRBD2. The trim removed 0 bases at V and 9 bases at J, leaving 11 bases unmatched. In germline, CDR1 is LGHNA, CDR2 YNFKEQ. This CDR3 spans 16 amino acids.

The genes are TRBV7-6 and TRBJ2-7; the D gene is possibly TRBD1 (5 bases). V gave up 3 bases and J gave up 0 bases, with 12 bases separating them. CDR3 size: 15 residues. Per germline, CDR1 SGHVS and CDR2 FNYEAQ. CDR3 in amino acids: CASSFLTGLSYEQYF. CDR3 DNA sequence: TGTGCCAGCAGCTTTTTAACAGGCCTCTCCTACGAGCAGTACTTC.

V gene TRBV2 combines with J gene TRBJ2-1; the match to TRBD2 covers 8 bases. Trimming cost V 5 bases and J 1 base; bases outside gene matches: 10. The germline V gene encodes CDR1 SNHLY and CDR2 FYNNEI. The CDR3 has 17 amino acids. Here the CDR3 reads CASSRRTSGLSYNEQFF. The CDR3 coding sequence is TGTGCCAGCAGTCGGAGAACTAGCGGTTTATCCTACAATGAGCAGTTCTTC.

The rearrangement joins TRBV18 to TRBJ2-7; the match to TRBD1 covers 7 bases. The trim removed 3 bases at V and 0 bases at J, leaving 2 bases unmatched. Germline lookup yields CDR1 KGHSH and CDR2 LQKENI. The CDR3 loop spans 14 amino acids. The CDR3 region is CASSPGQVSYEQYF. For the CDR3, the DNA is TGTGCCAGCTCACCCGGACAGGTCTCCTACGAGCAGTACTTC.

The chain employs TRBV6-5 and TRBJ2-5; TRBD2 matches at 8 bases. The CDR3 has 13 residues. The germline CDR1 and CDR2 sequences are MNHEY and SVGAGI. V trimming: 6 bases; J trimming: 5 bases; junction bases outside the gene matches: 5. DNA of the CDR3: TGTGCCAGCAGCCGGACTAGCAGGGAGACCCAGTACTTC. This codes for CASSRTSRETQYF.

The V and J genes are TRBV30 and TRBJ2-3; 9 nucleotides agree with TRBD2. CDR1 is GTSNPN and CDR2 is SVGIG in the germline V gene (reference sequence). This CDR3 has 14 residues. J gave up 1 base and V 3 bases, and 2 bases lay outside the gene matches. The CDR3 DNA reads TGTGCCTGGAGGGGACTAGCCGGCACAGATACGCAGTATTTT. Translating it yields CAWRGLAGTDTQYF.

This rearrangement joins TRBV21-1 to TRBJ2-1; the D call of TRBD2 is as the table states it, not checked on the DNA. TRBV21-1 is an annotated pseudogene. CDR3 size: 15 residues. The CDR3 here is CASSNRPSGLNEQFF. CDR3 coding DNA: TGTGCCAGCAGCAATAGGCCTAGCGGGCTGAATGAGCAGTTCTTC.